Below, 9 T cell receptor beta chains from the same sample are listed, as sequenced in a study of OX40 agonist ivuxolimab in advanced cancers. TCRdb's table, derived via immunoSEQ multiplex PCR, lists solely in-frame clones and lacks some. The sample contains about 32,000 clones, approximately 80% of which appear only once. The sequenced sample was CD4+ or CD8+ T cells sorted from blood, obtained in a trial of the OX40 agonist ivuxolimab. These receptors all come from an adult with an advanced solid tumor such as melanoma, head and neck, liver or kidney cancer.

This chain uses TRBV7-9 with TRBJ2-7, with D possibly TRBD2 on 7 matching bases. Germline V CDR1 and CDR2: SEHNR, FQNEAQ (reference sequence). The CDR3 loop spans 16 amino acids. The ends were cut back, 4 bases at V and 2 bases at J, with 18 bases in the middle. The CDR3 reads CASSSGTGRGAYEQYF. DNA of the CDR3: TGTGCCAGCAGCTCCGGAACAGGGAGGGGGGCCTACGAGCAGTACTTC.

The chain couples TRBV5-4 to TRBJ2-1; D is uncertain. This CDR3 comprises 13 residues. CDR1 and CDR2 from the germline V gene are SGHNT and YYREEE (reference sequence). V shed 0 bases and J shed 5 bases, with 6 bases lying between them. The CDR3 protein is CASSLVPHNEQFF. The CDR3, as DNA: TGTGCCAGCAGCTTGGTTCCCCACAATGAGCAGTTCTTC.

This clone is large. CDR3 in DNA: TGTGCCAGTAGTCCCACCACGCGGCAGTACTTC. Protein: CASSPTTRQYF. The chain links TRBV19 to TRBJ2-7; no definite D call. Germline loops: CDR1 LNHDA, CDR2 SQIVND (reference sequence). The CDR3 covers 11 residues. The V end was cut by 5 bases, the J end by 9 bases, with 11 bases between.

In this sample, this clone turned up many times. CDR3 nucleotides: TGTGCCACCTCCGGGACAGGGATCTCTGGGGCCAACGTCCTGACTTTC. Protein: CATSGTGISGANVLTF. The chain joins TRBV15 to TRBJ2-6; 9 positions agree with TRBD1. V lost 8 bases, J lost 0 bases, and 5 bases stayed unmatched. CDR1 LNHNV and CDR2 YYDKDF come from the germline V gene (reference sequence). CDR3 size: 16 residues.

This chain uses TRBV11-3 with TRBJ2-7; 7 bases are shared with TRBD1. Germline loops: CDR1 SGHNT, CDR2 YENEEA. This CDR3 has 14 amino acids. V lost 4 bases and J lost 0; bases outside the gene matches: 3. The CDR3 loop is CASSSGQDSYEQYF. The CDR3 DNA follows: TGTGCCAGCAGCTCTGGACAGGACTCCTACGAGCAGTACTTC.

In this sample, this clone turned up once. The chain combines TRBV9 with TRBJ2-1; TRBD2 matches at 10 bases. The CDR3 loop spans 14 amino acids. CDR1 and CDR2 (germline): SGDLS, YYNGEE. After removal of 3 bases from V and 5 bases from J, the junction contained 2 bases not matched to a gene. CDR3 sequence: CASSEAGGDNEQFF. CDR3 bases: TGTGCCAGCAGCGAAGCGGGGGGGGACAATGAGCAGTTCTTC.

J is TRBJ2-3 and V is TRBV9; the match to TRBD2 covers 7 bases. V dropped 0 bases and J dropped 1; count of bases not matched to a gene: 8. This CDR3 is built from 17 residues. Germline V gene lookup returns CDR1 SGDLS and CDR2 YYNGEE. In DNA form, the CDR3 reads TGTGCCAGCAGCGTAGATCGGTTCGGACTAGGCACAGATACGCAGTATTTT. This encodes CASSVDRFGLGTDTQYF.

This sequence joins TRBV28 and TRBJ2-1; unclear D gene. V lost 4 bases and J lost 5, with 24 bases in between. Germline assignment: CDR1 MDHEN and CDR2 SYDVKM. The CDR3 has 18 amino acids. The DNA for the CDR3 is TGTGCCAGCAGTTCACGTGACGGCTCCCTTACAGTTAACAATGAGCAGTTCTTC. This translates into CASSSRDGSLTVNNEQFF. Looking up the rest from reference TRBV28 and TRBJ2-1 gives the full variable domain: DVKVTQSSRYLVKRTGEKVFLECVQDMDHENMFWYRQDPGLGLRLIYFSYDVKMKEKGDIPEGYSVSREKKERFSLILESASTNQTSMYLCASSSRDGSLTVNNEQFFGPGTRLTVL.

The J gene is TRBJ2-3, the V gene TRBV6-4, with 8 nucleotides matching TRBD2. There are 15 residues in the CDR3. Germline values: CDR1 MRHNA, CDR2 SNTAGT. The V and J ends lost 3 bases and 1 base, in that order; junction bases with no gene match: 3. CDR3 nucleotides: TGTGCCAGCAGTGAAAACGGGGGGGGCACAGATACGCAGTATTTT. This codes for CASSENGGGTDTQYF.